A single TCR beta chain is shown here with its context. As yet, its antigen is unknown. Libraries were prepared by immunoSEQ multiplex PCR; TCRdb keeps only in-frame clonotypes and omits some of them. Among over 110,000 clones listed, roughly 90% were seen once. These data belong to a study of T cell responses to AZD1222 COVID-19 vaccine. Findings and limits, study-wide: All repertoire sampling was performed exclusively after the peak T cell response.

This CDR3 is built from 15 residues. The ends were cut back, 0 bases at V and 0 bases at J, with 11 bases in the middle. Germline V lookup: CDR1 GTSNPN, CDR2 SVGIG (reference sequence). This clonotype was obtained from an adult in good health. V gene TRBV30 combines with J gene TRBJ1-2; TRBD1 is a possible D gene (5 bases). The sample was peripheral blood, taken on day 0 of AZD1222 vaccination. CDR3 in DNA: TGTGCCTGGAGTGTACGGGGCAGTACTAACTATGGCTACACCTTC. It yields the protein CAWSVRGSTNYGYTF. Full variable domain (remainder filled in from reference TRBV30 and TRBJ1-2): SQTIHQWPATLVQPVGSPLSLECTVEGTSNPNLYWYRQAAGRGLQLLFYSVGIGQISSEVPQNLSASRPQDRQFILSSKKLLLSDSGFYLCAWSVRGSTNYGYTFGSGTRLTVV.